Below are 26 T cell receptor beta chains sequenced from a single sample in a study of blood T cell repertoires in COVID-19. Only in-frame clones appear in the TCRdb table, and some are missing; sequencing was by immunoSEQ multiplex PCR. This table has 200,000 to 300,000 clones, approximately 86% appearing once. Specimen: peripheral blood. The receptor source for this set is a human donor in a cohort sampled during active COVID-19.

The chain has TRBV10-3 and TRBJ1-3; no reliable D call. Germline CDR1 reads ENHRY; CDR2 reads SYGVKD. The V and J ends lost 7 bases and 0 bases respectively, with 13 bases between them. The CDR3 is made up of 15 amino acids. DNA for the CDR3: TGTGCCATCAAGACACAGCCATCCTCTGGAAACACCATATATTTT. This sequence encodes CAIKTQPSSGNTIYF.

The genes are TRBV20-1 and TRBJ2-7; weak D call: TRBD2 (6 bases). V lost 3 bases and J 0 bases, leaving 12 bases between the germline ends. The CDR3 length is 14 residues. CDR1 DFQATT and CDR2 SNEGSKA come from the germline V gene (reference sequence). This CDR3 is CSASQRVLSYEQYF. Here the CDR3 DNA reads TGCAGTGCTAGTCAGCGGGTTCTCTCCTACGAGCAGTACTTC.

The chain couples TRBV27 to TRBJ2-3; TRBD2 agrees at 8 bases. V was clipped by 6 bases and J by 2 bases; unmatched bases: 10. CDR1 and CDR2 from the germline V gene are MNHEY and SMNVEV (reference sequence). The CDR3 is 16 amino acids. In DNA, the CDR3 is TGTGCCAGCAGATACATAACTAGCGGCTACACAGATACGCAGTATTTT. Protein product: CASRYITSGYTDTQYF.

CDR3 bases: TGTGCCAGCAGCCCCGCTGGGCCTAATGAAAAACTGTTTTTT. Translation: CASSPAGPNEKLFF. This chain uses TRBV6-5 with TRBJ1-4; no clear D. The V end lost 6 bases, the J end lost 3 bases, and 11 bases lay between the germline ends. CDR3 size: 14 residues. The germline V gene has CDR1 MNHEY and CDR2 SVGAGI.

The V and J genes are TRBV5-1 and TRBJ2-7; TRBD2 matches 11 bases. J lost 3 bases, V lost 1 base, and 3 bases had no gene match. There are 15 residues in the CDR3. CDR1 and CDR2 from the germline V gene are SGHRS and YFSETQ. CDR3 amino acids: CASSLLAGGLYEQYF. Here the CDR3 DNA reads TGCGCCAGCAGCTTGCTAGCGGGGGGTCTCTACGAGCAGTACTTC.

This chain links TRBV7-2 with TRBJ2-7, with TRBD2 matching 11 bases. After removal of 7 bases from V and 4 bases from J, the junction contained 3 bases not matched to a gene. The CDR3 has 13 residues. Germline-derived CDR1 and CDR2 are SGHTA and FQGNSA. The CDR3 spells CASTGLAGYEQYF. As DNA, the CDR3 is TGTGCCAGCACAGGACTAGCGGGTTACGAGCAGTACTTC.

About this clone itself: An end of the junction differs from the germline gene, which may be a read error. The V gene is TRBV19, the J gene TRBJ2-7; tentatively, D is TRBD2 (5 bases). Germline CDR1 reads LNHDA; CDR2 reads SQIVND (reference sequence). CDR3 length equals 13 residues. CDR3 sequence: CASSMARAHEKYF. CDR3 DNA sequence: TGTGCCAGTAGTATGGCGAGGGCACACGAGAAGTACTTC. Variable domain in full (rest from reference TRBV19 and TRBJ2-7): DGGITQSPKYLFRKEGQNVTLSCEQNLNHDAMYWYRQDPGQGLRLIYYSQIVNDFQKGDIAEGYSVSREKKESFPLTVTSAQKNPTAFYLCASSMARAHEKYFGPGTRLTVT.

Written as DNA, the CDR3 is TGTGCCTGGAGTGGAGGGACAGGGTTTCCCTACGAGCAGTACTTC. Translated, it gives CAWSGGTGFPYEQYF. This chain connects TRBV30 to TRBJ2-7, with TRBD1 matching 9 bases. V shed 1 base and J 2 bases; nucleotides not matched to a gene: 6. The CDR3 length is 15 residues. CDR1 is GTSNPN, CDR2 SVGIG, per germline (reference sequence).

The V and J genes are TRBV6-5 and TRBJ2-6; maybe TRBD1 (6 bases). CDR1 is MNHEY and CDR2 is SVGAGI in the germline V gene. The CDR3 sequence is 16 residues long. Trimming shortened V by 2 bases and J by 1 base, and 9 bases separated the two germline ends. The CDR3 nucleotides read TGTGCCAGCAGTTACGGAAGGGGGTCTGGGGCCAACGTCCTGACTTTC. This codes for CASSYGRGSGANVLTF.

The chain couples TRBV7-3 to TRBJ2-1; 7 bases line up with TRBD2. Germline V CDR1 and CDR2: SGHTA, FQGTGA. This CDR3 contains 18 residues. The junction had 13 bases not matched to a gene; V was cut back by 5 bases and J by 0 bases. The CDR3 sequence: CASSPNPLAASSYNEQFF. The CDR3 region has the DNA TGTGCCAGCAGCCCCAACCCCCTAGCGGCGAGCTCCTACAATGAGCAGTTCTTC.

V and J are TRBV24-1 and TRBJ2-5, with a weak D call TRBD1 (6 bases). The V gene's germline CDR1 is KGHDR and CDR2 SFDVKD. V lost 2 bases to trimming and J lost 4 bases, with 13 bases between them. This CDR3 is 15 amino acids long. CDR3 DNA sequence: TGTGCCACCAGTGATTGGACAGAAGACCCAGAGACCCAGTACTTC. Its protein is CATSDWTEDPETQYF.

The rearrangement uses TRBV6-4 and TRBJ2-5, with D perhaps TRBD1 (5 bases). Germline V gene data show CDR1 as MRHNA and CDR2 as SNTAGT. This CDR3 contains 15 residues. The V and J ends lost 3 bases and 4 bases respectively, with 15 bases between them. CDR3 in amino acids: CASSETGSRAETQYF. CDR3 nucleotides: TGTGCCAGCAGTGAAACAGGCTCGCGAGCAGAGACCCAGTACTTC.

The chain is built from TRBV9 and TRBJ1-2; D perhaps matches TRBD1 (5 bases). This CDR3 has 14 amino acids. Germline-derived CDR1 and CDR2 are SGDLS and YYNGEE. Between the trimmed V and J ends, which lost 4 bases and 0 bases, there was a span of 10 bases. CDR3 region: CASSTGASNYGYTF. In nucleotides, the CDR3 is TGTGCCAGCAGCACAGGAGCCTCTAACTATGGCTACACCTTC.

The gene calls are TRBV28 and TRBJ2-5, with TRBD2 as a possible D gene (6 bases). This CDR3 has 15 residues. The V and J ends lost 6 bases and 2 bases respectively, with 16 bases between them. Per germline, CDR1 MDHEN and CDR2 SYDVKM. The CDR3 region has the DNA TGTGCCAGCAGACTAGGAGGGACTTCTCAAGAGACCCAGTACTTC. This encodes CASRLGGTSQETQYF. The full variable domain, rest sourced from reference TRBV28 and TRBJ2-5, is DVKVTQSSRYLVKRTGEKVFLECVQDMDHENMFWYRQDPGLGLRLIYFSYDVKMKEKGDIPEGYSVSREKKERFSLILESASTNQTSMYLCASRLGGTSQETQYFGPGTRLLVL.

V is TRBV12-3 or TRBV12-4 and J is TRBJ2-2; D not resolved. This CDR3 region has 13 residues. With 2 bases removed from V and 3 bases from J, the gap between germline ends came to 4 bases. In DNA form, the CDR3 reads TGTGCCAGCAGTTTATCCTACACCGGGGAGCTGTTTTTT. Amino acid sequence: CASSLSYTGELFF.

The rearrangement links TRBV9 to TRBJ2-1; 10 bases line up with TRBD2. V lost 0 bases to trimming and J lost 10 bases; unmatched junction nucleotides: 10. The CDR3 extends over 16 amino acids. Germline V CDR1 and CDR2: SGDLS, YYNGEE. CDR3 region: CASSVEIAGGGLEQFF. DNA of the CDR3: TGTGCCAGCAGCGTAGAGATAGCGGGAGGAGGCCTGGAGCAGTTCTTC.

The chain employs TRBV19 and TRBJ2-1; a weak D match, TRBD2 (5 bases). Germline loops: CDR1 LNHDA, CDR2 SQIVND (reference sequence). The CDR3 is 16 residues long. V was cut by 3 bases and J by 1 base, with 13 bases left in between. The CDR3 region has the DNA TGTGCCAGTAGTATTAGGGAGAGATCTTCCTACAATGAGCAGTTCTTC. Translated, it gives CASSIRERSSYNEQFF.

The V call is TRBV10-2, the J call TRBJ2-1; D is uncertain. CDR3 length: 13 amino acids. CDR1 and CDR2 (germline): WSHSY, SAAADI. The V end was cut by 2 bases, the J end by 4 bases, with 6 bases between. Written as DNA, the CDR3 is TGCGCCAGCAGTGAGCAGGTTTACAATGAGCAGTTCTTC. This encodes CASSEQVYNEQFF.

The chain carries TRBV10-2 and TRBJ2-1, with 13 bases lining up with TRBD2. The CDR3 is made up of 15 amino acids. Germline lookup yields CDR1 WSHSY and CDR2 SAAADI. V lost 8 bases and J lost 8; bases outside the gene matches: 9. The CDR3 spells CASGGLAGRGDEQFF. CDR3 DNA: TGCGCCAGCGGGGGACTAGCGGGGAGGGGGGATGAGCAGTTCTTC.

This clone was counted only a few times. The chain couples TRBV5-5 to TRBJ1-2; D not certain. The V and J ends lost 6 bases and 6 bases respectively, with 21 bases between them. The CDR3 has 15 residues. The V gene's germline CDR1 is SGHKS and CDR2 YYEKEE (reference sequence). CDR3 sequence (DNA): TGTGCCAGCACCAGTATCTCACTAGCCCTTAATGGCTACACCTTC. It specifies CASTSISLALNGYTF. Full variable domain (remainder filled in from reference TRBV5-5 and TRBJ1-2): DAGVTQSPTHLIKTRGQQVTLRCSPISGHKSVSWYQQVLGQGPQFIFQYYEKEERGRGNFPDRFSARQFPNYSSELNVNALLLGDSALYLCASTSISLALNGYTFGSGTRLTVV.

V is TRBV28 and J is TRBJ2-7, with D tentatively TRBD1 (5 bases). The V end lost 2 bases, the J end lost 1 base, and 9 bases lay between the germline ends. Germline CDR1 and CDR2: MDHEN and SYDVKM. The CDR3 consists of 14 residues. The CDR3: CASSLQGPSYEQYF. The DNA of the CDR3 is TGTGCCAGCAGTTTACAGGGCCCGTCCTACGAGCAGTACTTC.

The CDR3 nucleotides are TGTGCCACATGGGGGGGACAGGGGGCGAAACGGGGAAAAACTGAAGCTTTCTTT. It codes for CATWGGQGAKRGKTEAFF. This chain connects TRBV27 to TRBJ1-1; 12 bases map to TRBD1. V lost 10 bases and J lost 5; bases outside the gene matches: 20. The CDR3 totals 18 residues. Per germline, CDR1 MNHEY and CDR2 SMNVEV (reference sequence).

CDR3 residues: CASSPGRGPQHF. In DNA, the CDR3 is TGTGCCAGTAGCCCCGGGAGGGGGCCCCAGCATTTT. The gene calls are TRBV19 and TRBJ1-5; tentatively, D is TRBD1 (5 bases). The germline V gene has CDR1 LNHDA and CDR2 SQIVND (reference sequence). The V end lost 6 bases, the J end lost 9 bases, and 12 bases lay between the germline ends. The CDR3 sequence is 12 residues long.

The chain recombines TRBV27 with TRBJ2-7, with 11 bases lining up with TRBD1. The CDR3 length is 14 residues. The V gene's germline CDR1 is MNHEY and CDR2 SMNVEV (reference sequence). Losses at the gene ends were 7 bases for V and 6 bases for J; bases not matched to a gene: 8. CDR3 residues: CASTLDRGPREQYF. DNA for the CDR3: TGTGCCAGCACTCTGGACAGGGGGCCTCGCGAGCAGTACTTC.

This chain links TRBV28 with TRBJ2-7, with D possibly TRBD1 on 5 matching bases. CDR3 size: 13 residues. Germline CDR1 MDHEN, CDR2 SYDVKM. Trimming cost V 5 bases and J 3 bases, with 11 bases left between them. The CDR3 coding sequence is TGTGCCAGCAGTAGAACAGGCAACTACGAGCAGTACTTC. Its protein product is CASSRTGNYEQYF. The complete variable domain, with remaining parts taken from reference TRBV28 and TRBJ2-7, reads DVKVTQSSRYLVKRTGEKVFLECVQDMDHENMFWYRQDPGLGLRLIYFSYDVKMKEKGDIPEGYSVSREKKERFSLILESASTNQTSMYLCASSRTGNYEQYFGPGTRLTVT.

The chain has TRBV27 and TRBJ2-7, with a possible D match to TRBD2 (5 bases). Germline V lookup: CDR1 MNHEY, CDR2 SMNVEV (reference sequence). V was cut by 3 bases and J by 3 bases, with 21 bases left in between. This CDR3 region has 17 residues. CDR3 nucleotide sequence: TGTGCCAGCAGTTTTTCCTGGACTGAGCACGCCCGCTACGAGCAGTACTTC. Amino acids: CASSFSWTEHARYEQYF.